One sample yielded the 25 T cell receptor beta chains listed below, sequenced in a study of T-cell reconstitution after alpha-beta-depleted transplantation in children. Unique molecular identifiers were incorporated into the prepared TCRbeta library. Via MiXCR, TCRdb re-called the PCR reads, giving one row per CDR3 protein. This table has about 300,000 distinct CDR3 sequences, around a tenth appearing once. The input for sequencing was PBMCs, taken before TCRalphabeta/CD19-depleted stem cell transplant. The origin of the receptors is a boy younger than two with acute myeloid leukemia, due to receive a stem cell transplant.

In this sample, this clonotype turned up many times. This chain uses TRBV6-2 or TRBV6-3 with TRBJ2-1; D unclear. The CDR3 loop spans 11 amino acids. Deletions cut 4 bases from V and 9 bases from J, with 7 bases between. Germline loops: CDR1 MNHEY, CDR2 SVGEGT. The CDR3 is CASSLGVEQFF. In DNA form, the CDR3 reads TGTGCCAGCAGTTTAGGAGTTGAGCAGTTCTTC.

This clonotype was observed once. A much larger clone lies one base from this, so it may be a read error. The chain uses TRBV28 and TRBJ2-1, with 11 bases identical to TRBD1. CDR1 and CDR2 (germline): MDHEN, SYDVKM. The CDR3 is made up of 16 amino acids. CDR3 sequence: CPSSRPPGQGDNEQFF. The CDR3 DNA follows: TGTCCCAGCAGTAGACCCCCGGGACAGGGGGACAATGAGCAGTTCTTC.

This clonotype appeared many times. This chain uses TRBV2 with TRBJ2-7; 7 bases line up with TRBD1. There are 12 residues in the CDR3. V shed 7 bases, J shed 1 base, and the junction held 1 base outside the gene matches. Germline V gene lookup returns CDR1 SNHLY and CDR2 FYNNEI. The CDR3 DNA sequence: TGTGCCAGCATGGGACAGTCCTACGAGCAGTACTTC. Its translation is CASMGQSYEQYF.

As concerns this clonotype: Given a much more abundant clone one base away, this may be a read error. Without the conserved terminal phenylalanine or tryptophan, this CDR3 likely stems from a read error. The chain uses TRBV5-1 and TRBJ2-7; TRBD2 matches 7 bases. CDR1 and CDR2 from the germline V gene are SGHRS and YFSETQ. The CDR3 is 18 residues long. V lost 2 bases to trimming and J lost 2 bases; unmatched junction nucleotides: 16. CDR3 amino acids: CASSFGGGKAELPYEQYS. The CDR3 bases are TGCGCCAGCAGCTTTGGCGGGGGTAAAGCGGAACTTCCCTACGAGCAGTACTCC.

V usage is TRBV29-1 and J usage is TRBJ2-3, with TRBD2 as a possible D gene (6 bases). Germline values: CDR1 SQVTM, CDR2 ANQGSEA. The CDR3 is 15 amino acids. Trimming took off 2 bases at V and 1 base at J, with 13 bases between the two ends. The CDR3 protein is CSVESSGGRTDTQYF. The DNA for the CDR3 is TGCAGCGTTGAATCGAGCGGAGGGCGCACAGATACGCAGTATTTT.

There are many counts of this clonotype. The chain carries TRBV20-1 and TRBJ2-3, with D possibly matching TRBD2 (5 bases). The CDR3 is 12 residues long. Germline lookup yields CDR1 DFQATT and CDR2 SNEGSKA (reference sequence). The ends were cut back, 2 bases at V and 2 bases at J, with 5 bases in the middle. As DNA, the CDR3 is TGCAGTGCTAGACTAGCCACAGATACGCAGTATTTT. It specifies CSARLATDTQYF.

Ten or more counts support this clonotype. CDR3 coding DNA: TGTGCCAGCAGCTTCCTCCGGGACAGGGTCTCCTACGAGCAGTACTTC. Translation: CASSFLRDRVSYEQYF. V gene TRBV11-2 combines with J gene TRBJ2-7; the match to TRBD1 covers 9 bases. The germline V gene encodes CDR1 SGHAT and CDR2 FQNNGV. There are 16 residues in the CDR3. V shed 3 bases, J shed 0 bases, and the junction held 6 bases outside the gene matches.

There are many counts of this clonotype. V usage is TRBV28 and J usage is TRBJ2-2; D assignment may be TRBD1 or TRBD2 (5 bases each). The germline V gene encodes CDR1 MDHEN and CDR2 SYDVKM. There are 14 residues in the CDR3. The V end was cut by 2 bases, the J end by 4 bases, with 8 bases between. CDR3 nucleotides: TGTGCCAGCAGTTTAGGGGGAAGCACCGGGGAGCTGTTTTTT. Protein: CASSLGGSTGELFF. Using reference TRBV28 and TRBJ2-2 for the parts outside the CDR3, the full variable domain is DVKVTQSSRYLVKRTGEKVFLECVQDMDHENMFWYRQDPGLGLRLIYFSYDVKMKEKGDIPEGYSVSREKKERFSLILESASTNQTSMYLCASSLGGSTGELFFGEGSRLTVL.

This clonotype was counted ten times or more. CDR3 amino acids: CASMVSGTGGGYGYTF. CDR3 DNA: TGTGCCAGCATGGTCTCCGGGACAGGGGGGGGTTATGGCTACACCTTC. This chain links TRBV2 with TRBJ1-2; 11 bases are a match to TRBD1. With 7 bases clipped from V and 5 bases from J, the junction kept 12 bases outside the gene matches. The germline CDR1 and CDR2 sequences are SNHLY and FYNNEI. This CDR3 comprises 16 residues. Supplemented by reference TRBV2 and TRBJ1-2, the full variable domain reads EPEVTQTPSHQVTQMGQEVILRCVPISNHLYFYWYRQILGQKVEFLVSFYNNEISEKSEIFDDQFSVERPDGSNFTLKIRSTKLEDSAMYFCASMVSGTGGGYGYTFGSGTRLTVV.

The V gene is TRBV2, the J gene TRBJ1-5; D is possibly TRBD1 (5 bases). Trimming removed 6 bases from V and 2 bases from J, with 14 bases in between. This CDR3 region has 15 residues. From germline, CDR1 is SNHLY and CDR2 FYNNEI. The CDR3: CASRRGLEGNQPQHF. The CDR3 DNA reads TGTGCCAGCAGGCGGGGCTTAGAGGGCAATCAGCCCCAGCATTTT.

The rearrangement joins TRBV6-4 to TRBJ2-5; 9 bases line up with TRBD2. The CDR3 contains 15 residues. Trimming removed 1 base from V and 4 bases from J; junction bases left unmatched: 4. Germline V CDR1 and CDR2: MRHNA, SNTAGT. CDR3 bases: TGTGCCAGCAGTGACTATCCTAGCGGGATAGAGACCCAGTACTTC. Encoded protein: CASSDYPSGIETQYF.

This clonotype was found many times. The junction and the germline gene differ at one end; a read error may be behind it. The CDR3 DNA reads as TGTGCTAGCAGCCTAGGGCAGGGGGCAGGGTACGAGCAGTACTTC. This codes for CASSLGQGAGYEQYF. This chain connects TRBV7-7 to TRBJ2-7, with 8 bases identical to TRBD1. This CDR3 has 15 amino acids. The germline V gene has CDR1 SSHAT and CDR2 FNYEAQ (reference sequence).

The chain carries TRBV21-1 and TRBJ2-7; TRBD1 is the table's D call and was not checked against the DNA. TRBV21-1 is a documented pseudogene. The CDR3 extends over 17 amino acids. CDR3 region: CASSKKSSAWDSYEQYF. CDR3 bases: TGTGCCAGCAGCAAAAAAAGTAGTGCGTGGGACAGCTACGAGCAGTACTTC.

At least ten counts were recorded for this clonotype. The V gene is TRBV27, the J gene TRBJ2-6; no definite D call. V lost 4 bases and J 4 bases, leaving 5 bases between the germline ends. The CDR3 covers 13 residues. Germline CDR1 MNHEY, CDR2 SMNVEV (reference sequence). Here the CDR3 reads CASSSRGANVLTF. The CDR3 nucleotides read TGTGCCAGCAGTTCGCGAGGGGCCAACGTCCTGACTTTC.

This chain joins TRBV20-1 and TRBJ2-1; TRBD2 matches at 8 bases. Germline V gives CDR1 DFQATT, CDR2 SNEGSKA (reference sequence). The CDR3 spans 14 residues. The V segment lost 3 bases and the J segment 3 bases; nucleotides outside the gene matches: 4. CDR3 in DNA: TGCAGTGCTAGTAAGGGACTAGTCTACAATGAGCAGTTCTTC. It translates to CSASKGLVYNEQFF.

This chain connects TRBV12-3 or TRBV12-4 to TRBJ2-1; either TRBD1 or TRBD2 may supply D (5 bases each). V gave up 8 bases and J gave up 7 bases, with 18 bases separating them. This CDR3 region has 14 residues. This chain's CDR3 is CASQAGSAGNEQFF. The CDR3 DNA reads as TGTGCCAGCCAGGCGGGCTCCGCAGGGAATGAGCAGTTCTTC.

This clonotype has ten or more counts. The chain uses TRBV27 and TRBJ2-6; TRBD2 matches 11 bases. The junction had 10 bases not matched to a gene; V was cut back by 5 bases and J by 4 bases. The CDR3 runs 18 residues. Looked up from germline, CDR1 is MNHEY and CDR2 is SMNVEV (reference sequence). CDR3 region: CASSIFSGGASGANVLTF. CDR3 bases: TGTGCCAGCAGTATCTTTAGCGGGGGGGCCTCCGGGGCCAACGTCCTGACTTTC. Looking up the rest from reference TRBV27 and TRBJ2-6 gives the full variable domain: EAQVTQNPRYLITVTGKKLTVTCSQNMNHEYMSWYRQDPGLGLRQIYYSMNVEVTDKGDVPEGYKVSRKEKRNFPLILESPSPNQTSLYFCASSIFSGGASGANVLTFGAGSRLTVL.

The chain recombines TRBV12-3 or TRBV12-4 with TRBJ2-6, with D hard to call. CDR3 size: 15 residues. The V and J ends lost 6 bases and 3 bases respectively, with 12 bases between them. In DNA form, the CDR3 reads TGTGCCAGCAGGCAAGCAGGTTATGGGGCCAACGTCCTGACTTTC. Protein sequence: CASRQAGYGANVLTF.

The chain recombines TRBV28 with TRBJ2-3; D is unresolved. The CDR3 contains 15 residues. From germline, CDR1 is MDHEN and CDR2 SYDVKM. Trimming pared 4 bases from V and 2 bases from J, leaving 13 bases between. DNA of the CDR3: TGTGCCAGCAGTTCCGCCGGGCTACACACAGATACGCAGTATTTT. This sequence encodes CASSSAGLHTDTQYF.

Ten or more counts support this clonotype. CDR3 bases: TGTGCCAGCAGCTTAGAAGGTGACGTAAATTCACCCCTCCACTTT. Protein product: CASSLEGDVNSPLHF. The J gene is TRBJ1-6, the V gene TRBV7-6; D ambiguous. Trimming removed 1 base at V and 7 bases at J, with 11 bases between. CDR3 size: 15 residues. CDR1 and CDR2 (germline): SGHVS, FNYEAQ.

This clonotype was seen repeatedly, ten times or more. The chain combines TRBV20-1 with TRBJ2-1; D might be TRBD1 or TRBD2, each matching 5 bases. The V and J ends lost 1 base and 0 bases respectively, with 19 bases between them. CDR1 is DFQATT, CDR2 SNEGSKA, per germline (reference sequence). CDR3 length: 18 residues. The CDR3 region is CSARALGGAGPSYNEQFF. The CDR3 coding sequence is TGCAGTGCTAGAGCTTTAGGTGGGGCGGGCCCCTCCTACAATGAGCAGTTCTTC.

The sample holds many counts of this clonotype. The chain joins TRBV10-3 to TRBJ2-7; D may be TRBD1 (5 bases). The length of the CDR3 is 14 residues. From germline, CDR1 is ENHRY and CDR2 SYGVKD. V lost 3 bases and J 6 bases, leaving 15 bases between the germline ends. The CDR3: CAISDGQGRSEQYF. The CDR3 DNA is TGTGCCATCAGTGACGGGCAGGGAAGGAGCGAGCAGTACTTC.

Many counts were recorded for this clonotype. The gene calls are TRBV12-3 or TRBV12-4 and TRBJ2-7, with D tentatively TRBD2 (6 bases). Trimming took off 3 bases at V and 7 bases at J, with 10 bases between the two ends. This CDR3 comprises 12 residues. In nucleotides, the CDR3 is TGTGCCAGCAGTTTTGCGGGGAATGAGCAGTACTTC. Translated: CASSFAGNEQYF.

This clonotype was picked up many times. This sequence joins TRBV9 and TRBJ2-2; D is perhaps TRBD1 or TRBD2 (6 bases each). This CDR3 contains 15 residues. The V end lost 0 bases, the J end lost 7 bases, and 13 bases lay between the germline ends. Germline V gene lookup returns CDR1 SGDLS and CDR2 YYNGEE. CDR3: CASSVADRRGGELFF. The CDR3 coding sequence is TGTGCCAGCAGCGTAGCTGACAGGCGGGGCGGGGAGCTGTTTTTT.

Ten or more counts support this clonotype. V is TRBV27 and J is TRBJ2-7; 8 bases line up with TRBD1. CDR1 and CDR2 from the germline V gene are MNHEY and SMNVEV (reference sequence). With V trimmed by 4 bases and J by 4 bases, 12 bases remained unmatched. The length of the CDR3 is 16 residues. The chain's CDR3 is CASSWAGGSLSYEQYF. The CDR3 DNA follows: TGTGCCAGCAGTTGGGCAGGGGGCTCGCTTTCGTACGAGCAGTACTTC.